This T cell receptor (beta chain) stems from a study of OX40 agonist ivuxolimab in advanced cancers. Overall study: Anti-PD-1, anti-PD-L1 or anti-CTLA-4 therapy given earlier was allowed, and roughly 38% had some. Study results and limitations: Those patients achieving a partial response at 0.1-3.0 mg/kg showed among the lowest clonal expansion.

CDR3 length equals 14 residues. V was clipped by 6 bases and J by 0 bases; unmatched bases: 4. Germline-derived CDR1 and CDR2 are SEHNR and FQNEAQ (reference sequence). Notes on this clone: As yet, its antigen is unknown.

Some clones are missing from TCRdb's copy, which holds only in-frame ones; the method was immunoSEQ multiplex PCR. The table has tens of thousands of clones, about nine tenths seen once. The TCR was taken from an adult with an advanced solid tumor such as melanoma, head and neck, liver or kidney cancer. The chain joins TRBV7-9 to TRBJ1-2; TRBD1 matches 7 bases. Sample: CD4+ or CD8+ T cells sorted from blood, taken in a trial of the OX40 agonist ivuxolimab. DNA of the CDR3: TGTGCCAGCAGATCGACAGGGTCTAACTATGGCTACACCTTC. Its protein product is CASRSTGSNYGYTF.